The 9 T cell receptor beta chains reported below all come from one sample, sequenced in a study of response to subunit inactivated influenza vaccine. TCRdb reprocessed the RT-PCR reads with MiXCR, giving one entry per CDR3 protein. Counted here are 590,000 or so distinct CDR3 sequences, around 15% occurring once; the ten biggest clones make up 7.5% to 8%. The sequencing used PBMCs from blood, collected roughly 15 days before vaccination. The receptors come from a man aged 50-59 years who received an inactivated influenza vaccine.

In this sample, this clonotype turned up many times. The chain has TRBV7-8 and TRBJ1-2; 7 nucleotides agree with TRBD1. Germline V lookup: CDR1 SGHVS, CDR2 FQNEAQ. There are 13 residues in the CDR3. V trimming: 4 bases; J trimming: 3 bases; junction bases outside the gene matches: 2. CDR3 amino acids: CASSYDRDYGYTF. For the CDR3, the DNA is TGTGCCAGCAGCTACGACAGGGACTATGGCTACACCTTC.

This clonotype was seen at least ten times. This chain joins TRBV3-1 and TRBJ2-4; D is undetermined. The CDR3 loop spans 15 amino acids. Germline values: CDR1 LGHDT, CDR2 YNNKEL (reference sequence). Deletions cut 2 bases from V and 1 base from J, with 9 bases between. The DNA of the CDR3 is TGTGCCAGCAGCCAAAGAAGCGCCGCCAAAAACATTCAGTACTTC. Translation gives CASSQRSAAKNIQYF.

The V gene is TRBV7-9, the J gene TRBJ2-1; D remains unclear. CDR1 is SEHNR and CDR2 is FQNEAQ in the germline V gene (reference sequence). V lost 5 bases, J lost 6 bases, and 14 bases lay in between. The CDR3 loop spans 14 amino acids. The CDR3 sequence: CASSGMLGPNEQFF. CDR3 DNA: TGTGCCAGCAGCGGAATGCTAGGGCCCAATGAGCAGTTCTTC.

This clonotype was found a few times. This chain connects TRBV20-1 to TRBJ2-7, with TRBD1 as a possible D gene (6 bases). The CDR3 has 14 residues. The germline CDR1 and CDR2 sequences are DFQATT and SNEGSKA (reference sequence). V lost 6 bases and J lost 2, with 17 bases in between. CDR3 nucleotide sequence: TGCAGTGCCTTGACCCGGGACACACCCTACGAGCAGTACTTC. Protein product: CSALTRDTPYEQYF.

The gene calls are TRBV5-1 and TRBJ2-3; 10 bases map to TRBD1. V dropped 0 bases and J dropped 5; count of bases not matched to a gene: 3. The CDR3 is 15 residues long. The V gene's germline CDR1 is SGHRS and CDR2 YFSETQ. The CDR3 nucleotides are TGCGCCAGCAGCTTGGGACAGGGGGCTGGAGATACGCAGTATTTT. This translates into CASSLGQGAGDTQYF.

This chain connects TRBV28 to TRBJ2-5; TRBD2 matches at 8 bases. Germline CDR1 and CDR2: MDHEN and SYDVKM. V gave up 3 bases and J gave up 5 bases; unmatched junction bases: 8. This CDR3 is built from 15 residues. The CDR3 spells CASSFDKRGRETQYF. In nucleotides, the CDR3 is TGTGCCAGCAGTTTCGATAAGCGGGGGCGGGAGACCCAGTACTTC.

The CDR3 DNA reads TGTGCCAGCAACCTCTCTGAGGGGGCGGGGGGCTACACCTTC. It specifies CASNLSEGAGGYTF. The chain recombines TRBV28 with TRBJ1-2, with 7 bases fitting TRBD1. Germline V lookup: CDR1 MDHEN, CDR2 SYDVKM. The CDR3 runs to 14 residues. J was trimmed by 8 bases and V by 7 bases; bases with no gene match: 13.

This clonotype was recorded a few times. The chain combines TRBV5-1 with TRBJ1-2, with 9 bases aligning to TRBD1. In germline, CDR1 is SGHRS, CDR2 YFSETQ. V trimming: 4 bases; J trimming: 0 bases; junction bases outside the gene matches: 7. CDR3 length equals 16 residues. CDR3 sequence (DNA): TGCGCCAGCAGCGCCCACGGACAGGGGCCTAACTATGGCTACACCTTC. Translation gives CASSAHGQGPNYGYTF.

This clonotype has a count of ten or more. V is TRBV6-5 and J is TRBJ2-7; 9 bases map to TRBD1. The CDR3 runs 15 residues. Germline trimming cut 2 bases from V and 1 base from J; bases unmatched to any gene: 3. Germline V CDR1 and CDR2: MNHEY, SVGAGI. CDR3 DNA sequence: TGTGCCAGCAGTTACACGGGACAGGGATCCTACGAGCAGTACTTC. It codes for CASSYTGQGSYEQYF.